This T cell receptor (beta chain) emerged from a study of blood T cell repertoires in COVID-19. Study details: PBMCs, B-cell-depleted T cells, or T cells provided the cDNA or gDNA that made up the material.

This clone appeared a few times. Across 20 to 25 US areas, participants ranged in age from 18 to 89 years. The study assigned cohorts using participant-reported clinical history. In the authors' workflow: Reference gene primer amplification yielded estimated nucleated cell counts. This table comes from immunoSEQ multiplex PCR, and its TCRdb copy is limited to in-frame clones, with some not included. That table supplies the V and J calls and clone size; D and trimming were determined from the DNA. The data contain 150,000 to 200,000 clones, about 80% of them singletons. The CDR3 covers 14 residues. Germline V gene sequence: CDR1 SNHLY, CDR2 FYNNEI. Trimming cost V 7 bases and J 0 bases, with 9 bases left between them.

This sequence originates from a man in his fifties who had recovered from COVID-19. Sequenced material: PBMCs or T cells enriched from blood (not recorded which). The V gene is TRBV2, the J gene TRBJ2-2, with D perhaps TRBD1 (5 bases). This chain's CDR3 is CASTWGTNTGELFF. DNA for the CDR3: TGTGCCAGCACCTGGGGCACGAACACCGGGGAGCTGTTTTTT.